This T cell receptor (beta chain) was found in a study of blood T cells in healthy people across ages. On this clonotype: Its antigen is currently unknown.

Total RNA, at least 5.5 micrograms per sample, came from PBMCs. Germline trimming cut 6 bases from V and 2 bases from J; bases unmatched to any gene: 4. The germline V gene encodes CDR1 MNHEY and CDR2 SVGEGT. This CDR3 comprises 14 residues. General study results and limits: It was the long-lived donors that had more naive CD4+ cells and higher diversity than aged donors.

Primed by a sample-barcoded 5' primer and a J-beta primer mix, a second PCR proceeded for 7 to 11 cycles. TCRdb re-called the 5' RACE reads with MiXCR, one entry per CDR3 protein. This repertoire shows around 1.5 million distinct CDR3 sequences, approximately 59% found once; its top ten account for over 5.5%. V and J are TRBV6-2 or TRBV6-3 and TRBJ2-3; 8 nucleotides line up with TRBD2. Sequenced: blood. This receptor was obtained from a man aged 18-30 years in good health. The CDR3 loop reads CASRVAGSTDTQYF. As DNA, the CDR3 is TGTGCCAGCAGAGTAGCGGGATCCACAGATACGCAGTATTTT.